A selection of T cell receptor beta chains follows, all from one sample in a study of T cells in Graves' hyperthyroidism and ophthalmopathy. TCRdb re-derived calls from the multiplex PCR reads in MiXCR, one entry per CDR3 protein. Of about 640,000 distinct CDR3 sequences listed, 20% are singletons. The sequenced material came from blood. These receptors came from a young man with Graves' ophthalmopathy. The CDR3 runs from the conserved cysteine through the conserved F or W. A D gene is named only where the DNA matches it firmly. The listing skips clone size in some rows; elsewhere it reads once, few, many or a size class.

>NA|TRBJ2-7|TRBV7-9|NA
CASSLDPLAGVSYEQYF
TGTGCCAGCAGCTTAGATCCCCTCGCCGGAGTATCGTACGAGCAGTACTTC
>NA|TRBJ2-1|TRBV20-1|TRBD2
CSARAGLRGRTSGERRNEQFF
TGCAGTGCTAGAGCGGGTTTACGGGGAAGGACTAGCGGAGAGAGGAGAAATGAGCAGTTCTTC
>many|TRBJ1-3|TRBV28|NA
CASSLGGVGNTIYF
TGTGCCAGCAGTTTAGGAGGGGTCGGAAACACCATATATTTT
>many|TRBJ2-5|TRBV11-2|NA
CASSLGPTRETQYF
TGTGCCAGCAGCTTAGGTCCTACTCGGGAGACCCAGTACTTC
>NA|TRBJ2-2|TRBV7-6|NA
CASSFSIGELFF
TGTGCCAGCAGCTTCTCGATCGGGGAGCTGTTTTTT
>few|TRBJ2-5|TRBV7-9|NA
CASSLRGGVGETQYF
TGTGCCAGCAGCTTACGAGGGGGGGTAGGAGAGACCCAGTACTTC
>NA|TRBJ1-3|TRBV27|NA
CASSLRAGSSGNTIYF
TGTGCCAGCTCCTTACGGGCAGGATCCTCTGGAAACACCATATATTTT
>NA|TRBJ2-2|TRBV28|NA
CASSPGTWVAANTGELFF
TGTGCCAGCAGTCCAGGAACGTGGGTAGCTGCGAACACCGGGGAGCTGTTTTTT
>NA|TRBJ2-2|TRBV10-2|NA
CASSESRGTGLFF
TGCGCCAGCAGTGAGTCGCGGGGAACGGGGCTGTTTTTT
>NA|TRBJ2-7|TRBV24-1|TRBD2
CATSDRTSGSYEQYF
TGTGCCACCAGTGATCGGACTAGCGGGAGCTACGAGCAGTACTTC
>NA|TRBJ1-6|TRBV20-1|NA
CSAQSAGTSYNSPLHF
TGCAGTGCGCAATCGGCAGGGACAAGCTATAATTCACCCCTCCACTTT
>NA|TRBJ2-3|TRBV7-9|NA
CASSLDLARPTQYF
TGTGCCAGCAGCTTAGACCTAGCCCGCCCTACGCAGTATTTT
>NA|TRBJ2-1|TRBV20-1|NA
CSAIRTLGYNEQFF
TGCAGTGCTATCAGGACTCTGGGGTACAATGAGCAGTTCTTC
>NA|TRBJ1-5|TRBV10-3|NA
CAISESPGGRDWKAQHF
TGTGCCATCAGTGAGTCACCGGGTGGCAGGGACTGGAAGGCCCAGCATTTT
>NA|TRBJ2-7|TRBV7-9|TRBD2
CASSFLSGSSYEQYF
TGTGCCAGCAGCTTCTTGAGCGGGAGCTCCTACGAGCAGTACTTC
>NA|TRBJ2-2|TRBV27|TRBD1
CASSHARTGGTGELFF
TGTGCCAGCAGCCATGCTCGAACAGGGGGCACCGGGGAGCTGTTTTTT
>few|TRBJ2-7|TRBV20-1|NA
CSARDPRDLSSYEQYF
TGCAGTGCTAGAGACCCCAGGGATCTGAGCTCCTACGAGCAGTACTTC
>few|TRBJ1-6|TRBV7-2|NA
CASSLEYGGVLHSPLHF
TGTGCCAGCAGCTTAGAATATGGGGGCGTCTTACATTCACCCCTCCACTTT